The 15 T cell receptor beta chains below come from one sample, sequenced in a study of response to subunit inactivated influenza vaccine. MiXCR was run by TCRdb on the RT-PCR reads, yielding one entry per CDR3 protein. This table holds more than 400,000 distinct CDR3 sequences, approximately 11% found once. The sequencing used PBMCs from blood, collected about 40 days after vaccination. These TCRs come from a man aged 50 to 59 who received an inactivated influenza vaccine.

This clonotype was counted between two and nine times. The chain uses TRBV20-1 and TRBJ2-5; D gene unclear. The CDR3 has 14 residues. Trimming left V 6 bases short and J 0 bases short, with 14 bases between. Germline V gene sequence: CDR1 DFQATT, CDR2 SNEGSKA (reference sequence). CDR3 coding DNA: TGCAGTGCCCTAAATATACTGTACCAAGAGACCCAGTACTTC. Translated: CSALNILYQETQYF.

The rearrangement joins TRBV12-3 or TRBV12-4 to TRBJ2-1; 7 nucleotides match TRBD1. Losses at the gene ends were 6 bases for V and 7 bases for J; bases not matched to a gene: 9. The CDR3 loop spans 14 amino acids. Here the CDR3 reads CASRRQGWGNEQFF. CDR3 coding DNA: TGTGCCAGCAGGAGACAGGGTTGGGGGAATGAGCAGTTCTTC.

This clonotype showed up many times. The V gene is TRBV5-1, the J gene TRBJ2-1; D call uncertain. The V gene lost 1 base and the J gene lost 7 bases, with 12 bases spanning the gap. The CDR3 is 14 amino acids. In germline, CDR1 is SGHRS, CDR2 YFSETQ. CDR3 nucleotide sequence: TGCGCCAGCAGCTTGTTCGAAAGTGGGAATGAGCAGTTCTTC. Translating gives CASSLFESGNEQFF.

The V gene is TRBV7-8, the J gene TRBJ1-1; 7 bases map to TRBD1. CDR1 is SGHVS and CDR2 is FQNEAQ in the germline V gene. The length of the CDR3 is 13 residues. V was pared by 4 bases and J by 8 bases, with 7 bases of the junction left unmatched. This chain's CDR3 is CASSSYRGSEAFF. The CDR3 coding sequence is TGTGCCAGCAGCTCCTACAGGGGCTCCGAAGCTTTCTTT.

This clonotype occurred many times. The chain combines TRBV12-3 or TRBV12-4 with TRBJ1-2; D unclear. This CDR3 has 11 amino acids. V lost 4 bases, J lost 7 bases, and 7 bases lay in between. Here the CDR3 reads CASSYGRGYTF. The CDR3 nucleotides are TGTGCCAGCAGTTACGGGCGTGGCTACACCTTC.

This clonotype was picked up many times. CDR3 loop: CASRTSGTNNEQFF. The CDR3 DNA reads as TGTGCCAGCCGGACTAGCGGGACCAACAATGAGCAGTTCTTC. The chain uses TRBV12-3 or TRBV12-4 and TRBJ2-1, with TRBD2 identical over 12 bases. V shed 8 bases and J 5 bases; nucleotides not matched to a gene: 4. The CDR3 covers 14 residues.

This clonotype has more than one count but fewer than ten. The chain carries TRBV20-1 and TRBJ2-2; 8 bases fit TRBD2. Germline V gives CDR1 DFQATT, CDR2 SNEGSKA (reference sequence). J lost 6 bases, V lost 0 bases, and 9 bases had no gene match. The CDR3 has 16 residues. In DNA form, the CDR3 reads TGCAGTGCTAGAGATTTAAGGCGGGAGGTCGCCGGGGAGCTGTTTTTT. Its translation: CSARDLRREVAGELFF.

V usage is TRBV29-1 and J usage is TRBJ2-5; TRBD1 matches at 9 bases. The V segment lost 3 bases and the J segment 3 bases; nucleotides outside the gene matches: 2. This CDR3 is built from 13 residues. In germline, CDR1 is SQVTM, CDR2 ANQGSEA. The CDR3 DNA reads TGCAGCGTTGAGGGGGACAGGGAAGAGACCCAGTACTTC. The encoded protein is CSVEGDREETQYF. Drawing the rest from reference TRBV29-1 and TRBJ2-5, the complete variable domain is SAVISQKPSRDICQRGTSLTIQCQVDSQVTMMFWYRQQPGQSLTLIATANQGSEATYESGFVIDKFPISRPNLTFSTLTVSNMSPEDSSIYLCSVEGDREETQYFGPGTRLLVL.

V is TRBV5-4 and J is TRBJ2-1, with 11 positions matching TRBD2. The CDR3 is 16 residues long. V trimming: 3 bases; J trimming: 0 bases; junction bases outside the gene matches: 2. Per germline, CDR1 SGHNT and CDR2 YYREEE (reference sequence). This CDR3 is CASSSTSGSSYNEQFF. The CDR3 DNA reads TGTGCCAGCAGCTCTACTAGCGGGAGCTCCTACAATGAGCAGTTCTTC.

This clonotype was seen ten or more times. The chain has TRBV20-1 and TRBJ2-4; D uncertain. This CDR3 spans 16 amino acids. The V end lost 4 bases, the J end lost 0 bases, and 16 bases lay between the germline ends. Looked up from germline, CDR1 is DFQATT and CDR2 is SNEGSKA (reference sequence). The CDR3 loop reads CSANSIDTLAKNIQYF. CDR3 DNA: TGCAGTGCTAATTCGATAGATACCCTAGCCAAAAACATTCAGTACTTC.

This clonotype was seen at least ten times. The chain employs TRBV20-1 and TRBJ2-5; D unresolved. Per the germline V gene, CDR1 is DFQATT and CDR2 is SNEGSKA (reference sequence). This CDR3 contains 14 residues. V was trimmed by 2 bases and J by 7 bases, leaving 17 bases between them. The CDR3 coding sequence is TGCAGTGCTAGAAGTCTGAGGAGTCCCGTGACCCAGTACTTC. Its translation: CSARSLRSPVTQYF.

This clonotype was detected a few times. This sequence joins TRBV15 and TRBJ2-5; 8 nucleotides align to TRBD2. CDR3 length equals 14 residues. J lost 5 bases, V lost 1 base, and 3 bases had no gene match. Germline V gives CDR1 LNHNV, CDR2 YYDKDF (reference sequence). The CDR3 reads CATSRGTSLETQYF. The CDR3 DNA reads as TGTGCCACCAGCAGAGGGACTAGCCTGGAGACCCAGTACTTC. The full variable domain, completed using reference TRBV15 and TRBJ2-5, is DAMVIQNPRYQVTQFGKPVTLSCSQTLNHNVMYWYQQKSSQAPKLLFHYYDKDFNNEADTPDNFQSRRPNTSFCFLDIRSPGLGDTAMYLCATSRGTSLETQYFGPGTRLLVL.

This clonotype came up a few times. V and J are TRBV18 and TRBJ1-1, with D perhaps matching TRBD1 (5 bases). The V gene's germline CDR1 is KGHSH and CDR2 LQKENI. Trimming took off 2 bases at V and 5 bases at J, with 15 bases between the two ends. The CDR3 sequence is 15 residues long. CDR3 nucleotides: TGTGCCAGCTCACCAGGACTGAACCCAGGGACTGAAGCTTTCTTT. Its translation is CASSPGLNPGTEAFF.

In its sample, this clonotype was seen a few times. The chain uses TRBV6-5 and TRBJ2-5; 8 bases are shared with TRBD1. CDR1 is MNHEY and CDR2 is SVGAGI in the germline V gene. This CDR3 spans 15 amino acids. The V segment lost 1 base and the J segment 5 bases; nucleotides outside the gene matches: 6. The DNA for the CDR3 is TGTGCCAGCAGTTACTTGGGACAGGTTACCGAGACCCAGTACTTC. It yields the protein CASSYLGQVTETQYF.

The chain is built from TRBV7-9 and TRBJ1-5, with D unclear. CDR1 is SEHNR, CDR2 FQNEAQ, per germline (reference sequence). This CDR3 comprises 14 residues. Trimming left V 1 base short and J 4 bases short, with 8 bases between. The CDR3 nucleotides are TGTGCCAGCAGCTTAGATGGTGTGAATCAGCCCCAGCATTTT. This codes for CASSLDGVNQPQHF.